This T cell receptor beta chain was captured by sequencing in a study of T cell responses to AZD1222 COVID-19 vaccine. General observations from the study: Nearly half of the spike-specific TCRs reportedly recognize variant regions that carry no mutations. Donors, mostly white British, included more females; clonal diversity was possibly underestimated. Only a handful of individuals given AZD1222 were seropositive at baseline.

Regarding this clone: Its antigen remains unknown.

The V gene's germline CDR1 is SGHDN and CDR2 FVKESK. With 4 bases clipped from V and 8 bases from J, the junction kept 17 bases outside the gene matches. The CDR3 is made up of 17 amino acids. Libraries were prepared by immunoSEQ multiplex PCR; TCRdb keeps only in-frame clonotypes and omits some of them. The sample consists of 120,000 to 150,000 clones, approximately 90% of them appearing once. Pooled in the analysis were second doses at about 4 or about 12 weeks. Material: peripheral blood, obtained 28 days after the second AZD1222 dose. The genes are TRBV14 and TRBJ2-1, with 7 bases fitting TRBD2. The receptor was isolated from an adult who received the AZD1222 COVID-19 vaccine. The CDR3 DNA reads as TGTGCCAGCAGCCCCCGGGACTATGTGTATCTGAGTGATGAGCAGTTCTTC. Amino acid sequence: CASSPRDYVYLSDEQFF.